The clone carrying this T cell receptor (beta chain) was seen a few times. Antigen unknown. TCRdb independently ran MiXCR on the RT-PCR reads; one entry per CDR3 protein. The sample holds about 570,000 distinct CDR3 sequences, about 10% seen once. This entry belongs to a study of response to subunit inactivated influenza vaccine. Notes on the study in general: It was suggested by the authors that few new T cells are recruited by each seasonal influenza vaccination.

Germline V gene data show CDR1 as GTSNPN and CDR2 as SVGIG (reference sequence). V lost 1 base and J lost 8, with 5 bases in between. CDR3 size: 10 residues. These data were also filed under a second study, of T cells expressing NK-cell markers. That investigation notes: For TCR beta, cDNA was produced by 5'RACE template switching with UMIs. Sorted CD3+CD56+NKG2C+, CD3+CD56+NKG2C- and CD3+CD56-NKG2C+ T-cell subsets were beta-chain profiled. Just one sequenced donor of eight was HCMV-seronegative, while seven were seropositive. Whether expanded NKG2C+ T cell clones were HCMV specific stayed uncertain.

The V call is TRBV30, the J call TRBJ1-1, with D unclear. The source is a man aged 45 to 65 who received an inactivated influenza vaccine. This specimen was PBMCs from blood, taken on the day of vaccination. Here the CDR3 reads CAWSGPEAFF. The CDR3, as DNA: TGTGCCTGGAGTGGACCGGAAGCTTTCTTT.